The entry below describes one T cell receptor (beta chain). Its matching antigen is unknown. This table comes from immunoSEQ multiplex PCR, and its TCRdb copy is limited to in-frame clones, with some not included. The table has around 29,000 clones, 87% seen once; the top ten hold around 3%. From germline, CDR1 is MNHNS and CDR2 SASEGT. Trimming pared 4 bases from V and 3 bases from J, leaving 9 bases between. This CDR3 comprises 14 residues. This specimen belongs to a study of a mutant IDH1 vaccine in newly diagnosed glioma. Time point here: week 5, during vaccination. Doses comprised 300 ug of mutant IDH1 20-mer peptide each, plus topical imiquimod.

The sample here was peripheral blood mononuclear cells (PBMCs), taken from a glioma patient whose treatment included an IDH1 peptide vaccine. This clonotype originated in a woman in her thirties or forties with glioma. Some clones in this sample may be carry-over from other donors' samples. The J gene is TRBJ1-4, the V gene TRBV6-1; TRBD1 is a possible D gene (5 bases). In nucleotides, the CDR3 is TGTGCCAGCAGTGTTTCAGGGCCTAATGAAAAACTGTTTTTT. Translated: CASSVSGPNEKLFF.